This entry features one T cell receptor (beta chain) sequence. The source of the sample is a study of blood T cell repertoires in COVID-19. In the study overall: COVID-19 samples from acute and convalescent phases originated in the United States, Italy and Spain.

The CDR3 contains 16 residues. Germline assignment: CDR1 SGHRS and CDR2 YFSETQ. Between the trimmed V and J ends, which lost 0 bases and 4 bases, there was a span of 13 bases. In the original analysis: Nucleated cell counts were estimated from reference gene primer amplification. Repertoires were generated with immunoSEQ multiplex PCR, while TCRdb's copy carries only in-frame clones and drops some. V, J and clone size reflect that table, while D and trimming were determined from the DNA. The sample consists of about 69,000 clones, over 75% of them appearing once. This chain connects TRBV5-1 to TRBJ2-2; D might be TRBD1 (5 bases). The clonotype comes from an elderly man with acute or convalescent COVID-19. Sequencing was done on a sample of peripheral blood. CDR3 residues: CASSLGRQGGTGELFF. Here the CDR3 DNA reads TGCGCCAGCAGCTTGGGTAGGCAGGGCGGCACCGGGGAGCTGTTTTTT.